Each of the 9 T cell receptor beta chains below was sequenced from the same sample in a study of cytomegalovirus exposure and HLA in healthy donors. PCR used 60 Vbeta primers and 13 Jbeta primers. The method was immunoSEQ multiplex PCR; TCRdb's version includes in-frame clones alone and lacks a portion of them. The table shows over 150,000 clones, with roughly 79% occurring only once. Sequencing was performed on PBMCs. The receptors here all came from a woman between 50 and 59 years old in good health and CMV-seronegative.

This clone was detected only once. V and J are TRBV20-1 and TRBJ1-1; D possibly corresponds to TRBD1 (6 bases). The germline CDR1 and CDR2 sequences are DFQATT and SNEGSKA (reference sequence). This CDR3 contains 11 residues. The V gene lost 5 bases and the J gene lost 11 bases, with 15 bases spanning the gap. CDR3 bases: TGCAGTGCTCTGCTGGGGGCAGGGGCTTTCTTT. Amino acids: CSALLGAGAFF.

This clone was detected only a few times. The CDR3 bases are TGTGCCAGTAGTATTGCAAGCGGAGGGGGCGGGGCCAAAAACATTCAGTACTTC. Translated, it gives CASSIASGGGGAKNIQYF. The rearrangement uses TRBV19 and TRBJ2-4; TRBD1 is a possible D gene (7 bases). CDR3 length: 18 residues. Germline assignment: CDR1 LNHDA and CDR2 SQIVND (reference sequence). The germline V and J ends were trimmed by 3 bases and 1 base, with 19 bases remaining between them.

For the CDR3, the DNA is TGTGCCAGCAGCGGGGGGTTAAGCTCCTATAATTCACCCCTCCACTTT. Translating gives CASSGGLSSYNSPLHF. The V gene is TRBV7-2, the J gene TRBJ1-6; TRBD1 is a possible D gene (5 bases). Germline values: CDR1 SGHTA, CDR2 FQGNSA. The V gene lost 5 bases and the J gene lost 0 bases, with 11 bases spanning the gap. CDR3 length equals 16 residues.

The table lists this clone with a count of one. The chain couples TRBV9 to TRBJ2-5; the match to TRBD2 covers 13 bases. The CDR3 has 16 residues. V shed 1 base and J 5 bases; nucleotides not matched to a gene: 5. Germline assignment: CDR1 SGDLS and CDR2 YYNGEE. The CDR3 loop is CASSVTSGGARETQYF. CDR3 coding DNA: TGTGCCAGCAGCGTAACTAGCGGGGGGGCCAGGGAGACCCAGTACTTC.

CDR3 bases: TGTGCCAGCAGTCATCCTAGCGGGGGGGCGAAAGAGACCCAGTACTTC. This encodes CASSHPSGGAKETQYF. This chain uses TRBV2 with TRBJ2-5; TRBD2 aligns across 12 bases. This CDR3 region has 16 residues. The junction had 7 bases not matched to a gene; V was cut back by 5 bases and J by 3 bases. The V gene's germline CDR1 is SNHLY and CDR2 FYNNEI.

The chain has TRBV28 and TRBJ2-7; 7 bases are a match to TRBD1. The germline gives CDR1 MDHEN, CDR2 SYDVKM. The ends lost 6 bases at V and 2 bases at J; junction bases unmatched: 10. This CDR3 has 15 amino acids. This CDR3 is CASSSSGTDAYEQYF. DNA of the CDR3: TGTGCCAGCAGCTCTTCCGGGACAGACGCCTACGAGCAGTACTTC.

This clone was detected only a few times. This rearrangement joins TRBV19 to TRBJ2-3; TRBD1 matches 8 bases. Trimming at V came to 4 bases and at J to 10 bases, leaving 4 bases not matched to a gene. The CDR3 has 12 residues. CDR1 is LNHDA and CDR2 is SQIVND in the germline V gene (reference sequence). CDR3: CASSTDREPQYF. As DNA, the CDR3 is TGTGCCAGTAGTACGGACAGGGAGCCGCAGTATTTT.

The chain couples TRBV9 to TRBJ2-3; 14 positions agree with TRBD2. The CDR3 sequence is 16 residues long. In germline, CDR1 is SGDLS, CDR2 YYNGEE. V shed 3 bases, J shed 4 bases, and the junction held 4 bases outside the gene matches. The CDR3 DNA reads TGTGCCAGCAGCGAGGGACTAGCGGGGGACGCAGATACGCAGTATTTT. Its protein is CASSEGLAGDADTQYF.

In regard to this clone: It is likely a read error, because the conserved phenylalanine at the end of the CDR3 is missing. This rearrangement joins TRBV6-1 to TRBJ2-6; 7 nucleotides agree with TRBD2. The ends lost 6 bases at V and 1 base at J; junction bases unmatched: 3. Germline V gene lookup returns CDR1 MNHNS and CDR2 SASEGT. The CDR3 is 15 residues long. CDR3 DNA: TGTGCCAGCAGCCGGGGGGATTCTGGGGCCAACGTCCTGACTCTC. It codes for CASSRGDSGANVLTL.